The 3 T cell receptor beta chains below all came from one sample that was sequenced in a study of cytomegalovirus exposure and HLA in healthy donors. PCR amplification relied on 60 Vbeta primers (plus 13 Jbeta primers). The repertoire was sequenced with immunoSEQ multiplex PCR; TCRdb's copy has only in-frame clones and lacks some. The repertoire has fewer than 100,000 clones, approximately 76% of them found once; the top ten carry roughly 6.9%. The sample taken for sequencing was PBMCs. The receptors come from a man aged 35 to 55 in good health and CMV-seropositive.

The chain links TRBV6-5 to TRBJ1-2; TRBD1 is a possible D gene (6 bases). Between the trimmed V and J ends, which lost 3 bases and 4 bases, there was a span of 18 bases. CDR3 length: 16 residues. Per the germline V gene, CDR1 is MNHEY and CDR2 is SVGAGI. The CDR3 nucleotides read TGTGCCAGCAGTTATTTGAGTGGGGGCGCCAGCTATGGCTACACCTTC. Amino acid sequence: CASSYLSGGASYGYTF.

This clone has a handful of counts. CDR3: CASSKEGDEKLFF. CDR3 DNA: TGTGCCAGCAGCAAGGAGGGTGATGAAAAACTGTTTTTT. The J gene is TRBJ1-4, the V gene TRBV21-1. TRBV21-1 is recorded as a pseudogene. The CDR3 has 13 amino acids.

The chain couples TRBV4-1 to TRBJ2-3, with 8 bases fitting TRBD1. V lost 3 bases and J lost 2; bases outside the gene matches: 4. The CDR3 loop spans 15 amino acids. Germline loops: CDR1 MGHRA, CDR2 YSYEKL. The DNA of the CDR3 is TGCGCCAGCAGCCAGAAGACAGGGGCCACAGATACGCAGTATTTT. This translates into CASSQKTGATDTQYF.